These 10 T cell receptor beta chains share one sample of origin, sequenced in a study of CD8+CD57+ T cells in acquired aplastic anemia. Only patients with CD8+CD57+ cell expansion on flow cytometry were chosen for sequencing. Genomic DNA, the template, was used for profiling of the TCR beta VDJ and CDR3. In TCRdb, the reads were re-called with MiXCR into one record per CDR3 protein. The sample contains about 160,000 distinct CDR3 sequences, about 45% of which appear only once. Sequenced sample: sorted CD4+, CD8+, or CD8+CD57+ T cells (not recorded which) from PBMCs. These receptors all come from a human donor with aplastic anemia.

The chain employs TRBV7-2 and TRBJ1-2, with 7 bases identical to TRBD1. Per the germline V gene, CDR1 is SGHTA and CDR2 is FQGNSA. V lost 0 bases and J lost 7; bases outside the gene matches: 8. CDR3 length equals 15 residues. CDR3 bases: TGTGCCAGCAGCTTAGCTCTACGACAGGGAGGTGGCTACACCTTC. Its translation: CASSLALRQGGGYTF.

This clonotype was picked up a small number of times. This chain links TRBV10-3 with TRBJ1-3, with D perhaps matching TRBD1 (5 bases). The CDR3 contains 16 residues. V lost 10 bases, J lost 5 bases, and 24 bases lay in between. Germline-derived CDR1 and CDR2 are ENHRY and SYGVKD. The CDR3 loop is CASSLSGGGSRNTIYF. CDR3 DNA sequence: TGTGCCAGCAGCTTATCTGGGGGGGGTTCTAGAAACACCATATATTTT.

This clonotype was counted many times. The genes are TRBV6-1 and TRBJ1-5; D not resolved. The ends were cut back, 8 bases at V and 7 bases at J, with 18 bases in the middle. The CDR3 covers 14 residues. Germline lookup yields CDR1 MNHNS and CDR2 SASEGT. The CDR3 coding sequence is TGTGCCAGCCAGGAGGACCGGAGGTCCCAGCCCCAGCATTTT. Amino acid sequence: CASQEDRRSQPQHF.

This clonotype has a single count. The CDR3 bases are TGTGCCAGCAAAGGACAGAGCTACAATGAGCAGTTCTTC. The encoded protein is CASKGQSYNEQFF. The chain employs TRBV2 and TRBJ2-1, with D perhaps matching TRBD1 (6 bases). The germline CDR1 and CDR2 sequences are SNHLY and FYNNEI. The CDR3 runs 13 residues. Trimming shortened V by 7 bases and J by 3 bases, and 10 bases separated the two germline ends.

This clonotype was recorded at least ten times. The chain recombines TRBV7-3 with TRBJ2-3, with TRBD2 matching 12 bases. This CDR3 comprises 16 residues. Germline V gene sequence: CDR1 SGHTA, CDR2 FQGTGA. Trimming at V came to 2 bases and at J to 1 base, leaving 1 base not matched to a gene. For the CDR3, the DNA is TGTGCCAGCAGCTTACGACTAGCGGGAGGCACAGATACGCAGTATTTT. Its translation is CASSLRLAGGTDTQYF.

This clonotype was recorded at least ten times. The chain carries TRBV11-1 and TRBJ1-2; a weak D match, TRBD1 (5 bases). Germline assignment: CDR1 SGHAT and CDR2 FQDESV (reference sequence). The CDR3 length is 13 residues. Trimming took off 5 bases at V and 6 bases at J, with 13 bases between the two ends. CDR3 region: CASSPLPGNGYTF. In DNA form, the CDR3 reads TGTGCCAGCAGCCCCTTACCAGGGAATGGCTACACCTTC.

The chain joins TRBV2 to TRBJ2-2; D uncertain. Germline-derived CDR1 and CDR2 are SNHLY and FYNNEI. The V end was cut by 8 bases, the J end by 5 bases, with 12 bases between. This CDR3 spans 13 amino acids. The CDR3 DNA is TGTGCCAGCGACGTCAGCGAAACCGGGGAGCTGTTTTTT. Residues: CASDVSETGELFF.

CDR3 loop: CSASSQSSGANVLTF. The CDR3 coding sequence is TGCAGTGCGAGCTCACAGAGCTCTGGGGCCAACGTCCTGACTTTC. The rearrangement links TRBV20-1 to TRBJ2-6, with D hard to call. CDR3 length equals 15 residues. Germline CDR1 is DFQATT and CDR2 is SNEGSKA (reference sequence). The V end was cut by 6 bases, the J end by 0 bases, with 12 bases between.

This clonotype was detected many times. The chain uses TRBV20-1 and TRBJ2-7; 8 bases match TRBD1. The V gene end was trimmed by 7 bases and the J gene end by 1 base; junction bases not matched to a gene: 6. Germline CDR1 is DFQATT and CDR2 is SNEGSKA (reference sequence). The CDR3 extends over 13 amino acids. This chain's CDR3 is CSGGTGPSYEQYF. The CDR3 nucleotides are TGCAGTGGAGGGACAGGACCTTCCTACGAGCAGTACTTC.

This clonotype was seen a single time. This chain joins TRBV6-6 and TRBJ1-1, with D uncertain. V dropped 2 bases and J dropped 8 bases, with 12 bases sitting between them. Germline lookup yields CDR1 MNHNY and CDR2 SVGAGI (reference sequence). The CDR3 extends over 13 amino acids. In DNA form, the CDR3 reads TGTGCCAGCAGTTACGGTACCATTAGGGAAGCTTTCTTT. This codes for CASSYGTIREAFF.